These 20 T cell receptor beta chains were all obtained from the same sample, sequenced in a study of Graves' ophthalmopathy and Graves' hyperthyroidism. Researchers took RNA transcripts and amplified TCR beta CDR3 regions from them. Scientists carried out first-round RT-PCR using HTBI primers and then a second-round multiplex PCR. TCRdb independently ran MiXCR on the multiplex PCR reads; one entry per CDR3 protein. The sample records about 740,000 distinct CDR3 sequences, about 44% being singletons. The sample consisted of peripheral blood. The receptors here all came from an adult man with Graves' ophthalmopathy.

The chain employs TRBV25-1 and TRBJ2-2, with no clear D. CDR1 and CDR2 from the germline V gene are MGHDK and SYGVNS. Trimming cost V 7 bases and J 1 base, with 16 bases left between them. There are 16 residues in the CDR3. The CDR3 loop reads CASTDRVPLNTGELFF. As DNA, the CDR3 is TGTGCCAGCACCGACCGGGTCCCCCTGAACACCGGGGAGCTGTTTTTT.

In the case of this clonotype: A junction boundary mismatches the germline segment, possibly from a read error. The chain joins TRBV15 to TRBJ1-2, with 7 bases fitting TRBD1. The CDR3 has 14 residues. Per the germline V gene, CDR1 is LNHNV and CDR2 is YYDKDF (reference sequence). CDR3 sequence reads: CASSPDRDPYGYAF. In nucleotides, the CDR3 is TGTGCCAGCAGCCCCGACAGGGACCCCTATGGCTACGCCTTC.

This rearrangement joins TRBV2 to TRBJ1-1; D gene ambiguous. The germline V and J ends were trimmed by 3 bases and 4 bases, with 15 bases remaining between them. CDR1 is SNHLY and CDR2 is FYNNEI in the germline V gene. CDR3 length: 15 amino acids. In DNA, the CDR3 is TGTGCCAGCAGTGAGAGTTGGGTAGCGGGCACTGAAGCTTTCTTT. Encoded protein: CASSESWVAGTEAFF.

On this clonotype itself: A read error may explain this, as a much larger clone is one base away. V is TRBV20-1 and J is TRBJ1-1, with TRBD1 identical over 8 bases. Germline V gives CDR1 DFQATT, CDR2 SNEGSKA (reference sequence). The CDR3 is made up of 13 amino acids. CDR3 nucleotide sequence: TGCAGTGCTAGAACAGGGGGGAACGCTGAAGCTTTCTTT. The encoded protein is CSARTGGNAEAFF.

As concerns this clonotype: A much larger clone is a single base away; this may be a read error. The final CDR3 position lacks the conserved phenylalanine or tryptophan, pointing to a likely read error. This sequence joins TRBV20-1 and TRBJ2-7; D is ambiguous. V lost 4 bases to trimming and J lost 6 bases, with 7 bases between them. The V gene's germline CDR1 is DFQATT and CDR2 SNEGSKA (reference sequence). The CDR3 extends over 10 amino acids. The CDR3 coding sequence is TGCAGTGCTACATTAACCGAGCAGTACTCC. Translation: CSATLTEQYS.

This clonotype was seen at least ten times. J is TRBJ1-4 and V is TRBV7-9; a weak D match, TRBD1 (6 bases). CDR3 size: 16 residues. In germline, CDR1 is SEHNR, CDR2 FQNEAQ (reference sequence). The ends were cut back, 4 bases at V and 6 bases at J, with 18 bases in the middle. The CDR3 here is CASSSSGGVNYEKLFF. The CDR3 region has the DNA TGTGCCAGCAGCTCTAGTGGGGGCGTCAACTATGAAAAACTGTTTTTT.

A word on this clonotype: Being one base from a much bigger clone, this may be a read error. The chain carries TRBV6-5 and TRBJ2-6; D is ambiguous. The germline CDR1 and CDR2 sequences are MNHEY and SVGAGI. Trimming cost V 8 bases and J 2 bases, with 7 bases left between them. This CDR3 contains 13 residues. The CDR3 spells CASGLPGANVLTF. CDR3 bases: TGTGCCAGCGGGCTGCCTGGGGCCAACGTCCTGACTTTC.

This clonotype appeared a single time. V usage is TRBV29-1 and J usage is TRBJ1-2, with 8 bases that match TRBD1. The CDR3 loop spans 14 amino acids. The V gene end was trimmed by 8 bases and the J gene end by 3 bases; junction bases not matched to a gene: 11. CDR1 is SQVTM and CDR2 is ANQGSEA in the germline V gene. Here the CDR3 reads CSRYGQGEYYGYTF. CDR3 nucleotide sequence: TGCAGCCGGTACGGACAGGGAGAGTACTATGGCTACACCTTC.

CDR3: CSAREGVGTSLYEQYF. In DNA, the CDR3 is TGCAGTGCTAGAGAAGGAGTAGGGACTAGTTTGTACGAGCAGTACTTC. The chain employs TRBV20-1 and TRBJ2-7, with 8 positions matching TRBD2. J was trimmed by 4 bases and V by 0 bases; bases with no gene match: 11. CDR3 length: 16 amino acids. Germline CDR1 reads DFQATT; CDR2 reads SNEGSKA (reference sequence).

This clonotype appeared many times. DNA of the CDR3: TGTGCCAGCAGCCGACGGGCCGGGGAGCTGTTTTTT. Its translation: CASSRRAGELFF. The rearrangement joins TRBV25-1 to TRBJ2-2; D is ambiguous. Germline-derived CDR1 and CDR2 are MGHDK and SYGVNS. The CDR3 loop spans 12 amino acids. With 6 bases removed from V and 6 bases from J, the gap between germline ends came to 8 bases.

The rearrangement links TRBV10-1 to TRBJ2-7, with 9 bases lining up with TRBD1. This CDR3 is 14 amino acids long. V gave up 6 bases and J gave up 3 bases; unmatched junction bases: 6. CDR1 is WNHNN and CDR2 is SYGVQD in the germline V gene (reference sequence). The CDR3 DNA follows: TGCGCCAGCAGGAGGACAGGGGTCCTCTACGAGCAGTACTTC. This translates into CASRRTGVLYEQYF.

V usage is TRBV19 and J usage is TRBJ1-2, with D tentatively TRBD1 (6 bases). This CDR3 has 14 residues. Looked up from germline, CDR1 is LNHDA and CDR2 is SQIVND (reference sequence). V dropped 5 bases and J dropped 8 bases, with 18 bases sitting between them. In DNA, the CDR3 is TGTGCCAGTAGTCCCTCCGGGGGCGCAAGGGGCTACACCTTC. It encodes CASSPSGGARGYTF.

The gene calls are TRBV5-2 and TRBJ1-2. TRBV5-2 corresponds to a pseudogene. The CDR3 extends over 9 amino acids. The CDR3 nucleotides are TGTGCCAGCAACTATGGCTACACCTTC. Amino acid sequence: CASNYGYTF.

The CDR3 here is CSARDRTAATEAFF. CDR3 in DNA: TGCAGTGCTAGAGATCGGACGGCGGCCACTGAAGCTTTCTTT. This chain connects TRBV20-1 to TRBJ1-1, with D unclear. CDR1 DFQATT and CDR2 SNEGSKA come from the germline V gene (reference sequence). There are 14 residues in the CDR3. The germline V and J ends were trimmed by 0 bases and 4 bases, with 12 bases remaining between them.

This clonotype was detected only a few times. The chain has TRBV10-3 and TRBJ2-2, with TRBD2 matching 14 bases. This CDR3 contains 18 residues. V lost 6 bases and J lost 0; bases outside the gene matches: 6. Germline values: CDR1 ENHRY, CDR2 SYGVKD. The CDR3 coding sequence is TGTGCCATCAGAGGAAGGACTAGCGGGAGGACGAACACCGGGGAGCTGTTTTTT. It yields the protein CAIRGRTSGRTNTGELFF.

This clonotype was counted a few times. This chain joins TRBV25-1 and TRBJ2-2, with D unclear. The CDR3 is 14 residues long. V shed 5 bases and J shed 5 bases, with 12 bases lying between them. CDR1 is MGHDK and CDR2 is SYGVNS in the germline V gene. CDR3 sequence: CASSQDIGTGELFF. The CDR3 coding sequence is TGTGCCAGCAGTCAGGATATAGGAACCGGGGAGCTGTTTTTT.

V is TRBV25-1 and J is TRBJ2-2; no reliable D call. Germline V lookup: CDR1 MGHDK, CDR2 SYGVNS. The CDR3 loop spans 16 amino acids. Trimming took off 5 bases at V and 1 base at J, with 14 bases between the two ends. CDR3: CASSFPGRLNTGELFF. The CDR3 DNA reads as TGTGCCAGCAGTTTCCCGGGCAGATTGAACACCGGGGAGCTGTTTTTT.

The CDR3 DNA reads TGCAGTGCGACGGACAGGCCCTCGAAGCCCCAGCATTTT. It is translated as CSATDRPSKPQHF. The genes are TRBV20-1 and TRBJ1-5; TRBD1 agrees at 7 bases. Germline V CDR1 and CDR2: DFQATT, SNEGSKA (reference sequence). There are 13 residues in the CDR3. J lost 8 bases, V lost 6 bases, and 10 bases had no gene match.

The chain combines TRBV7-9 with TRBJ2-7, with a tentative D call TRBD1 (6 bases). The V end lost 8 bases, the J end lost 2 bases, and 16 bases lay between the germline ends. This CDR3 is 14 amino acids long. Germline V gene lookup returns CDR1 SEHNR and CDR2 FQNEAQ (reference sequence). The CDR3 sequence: CASGALGAPYEQYF. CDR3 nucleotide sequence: TGTGCCAGCGGGGCTTTGGGGGCCCCCTACGAGCAGTACTTC.

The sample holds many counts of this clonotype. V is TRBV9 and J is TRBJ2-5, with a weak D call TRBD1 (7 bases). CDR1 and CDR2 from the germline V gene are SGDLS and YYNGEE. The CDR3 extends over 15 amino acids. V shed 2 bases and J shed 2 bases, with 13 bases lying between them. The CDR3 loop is CASSVETGTQETQYF. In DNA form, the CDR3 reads TGTGCCAGCAGCGTTGAGACAGGGACTCAAGAGACCCAGTACTTC.